This T cell receptor (beta chain) derives from a study of T cells after posttransplantation cyclophosphamide (dated by TCRdb to 2016 to 2018). For the study in its entirety: Using TRB sequencing, the study followed how the T cell repertoire rebuilt after myeloablative bone marrow transplantation with posttransplantation cyclophosphamide given as GVHD prophylaxis. Antigen receptor sequencing covered samples from 30 to 40 PTCy-treated patients and around 15 of their related bone marrow donors. Blood from all 30 or so PTCy patients who had 1-year posttransplant specimens underwent TRB sequencing. In 3 patients, TRB sequencing was also performed on up to 3 more blood samples taken 2 to 5.2 years after transplant, and in 4 patients, pretransplant blood was also TRB-sequenced. Because TRA and TRB clonality correlated tightly in 9 samples, later TCR analyses were limited to TRB. Public TRB sequences were queried against a database of over 3,000 sequences associated with responses to pathogens, tumor antigens, self-antigens and alloantigens.

TRB sequencing used genomic DNA with the immunoSEQ assay at survey resolution or the hsTCRB kit. The authors' analysis ran thus. The immunoSEQ software handled the initial read processing, while the LymphoSeq R package was used for the repertoire analyses. Clonality was computed as 1 minus normalized Shannon entropy; Gini coefficient was also calculated for each TRB dataset. To infer phenotypes in unsorted samples, TRB sequences from sorted subsets of the recipient or donor were mapped onto the unsorted samples of the same recipient. This is the immuneACCESS table as TCRdb keeps it, with only in-frame sequences that have V and J called. A part of the clones is gone; compared with another copy, unresolved V genes explain less than half, and the rest is unexplained. That table supplies the V and J calls and clone size; D and trimming were determined from the DNA. The sample table holds about 21,000 clones, of which 80% to 90% were seen once. Roughly 2.1% of the sample lies in the top ten.

Worth noting for this clone: What antigen it recognizes has not been identified. No quality values exist for individual bases; no much larger clone is one base distant.

What the research found in general, with its limitations: The TRB repertoires of T cells infiltrating skin or GI tract showed only limited overlap with the TRB repertoires of T cells in blood. Across roughly 48 patients, TRB clonality was highly associated with recipient CMV seropositivity and CMV reactivation, and diversity in PTCy patients was similar to diversity in CNI/methotrexate controls. At 1-2 months, donor-recipient similarity was low but rose over the first year, and the later blood repertoires were often dominated by donor CD8+ memory clones.

The control cohort consisted of ten or so patients who had myeloablative marrow transplants with methotrexate plus a calcineurin inhibitor and who were sampled 1 year after transplant. Mononuclear cells from peripheral blood and bone marrow were separated by Ficoll-Hypaque density centrifugation and then cryopreserved. The clonotype originates from a female patient in her thirties or forties who received an allogeneic stem cell transplant from an unrelated donor, was CMV-positive, and had acute and chronic GVHD. In transplant recipients, some T cells may be of donor rather than host origin. Sequencing used PBMCs, obtained approximately 360 days after allogeneic stem cell transplant with calcineurin inhibitor and methotrexate.

The CDR3 in this case is CASSPTGTSGSTQYF. The bases read TGTGCCAGCAGCCCTACCGGGACTAGCGGTTCGACCCAGTACTTC. The chain is made from TRBV5-5 and TRBJ2-5, and 11 bases in between align with TRBD2. The cysteine opens and the phenylalanine closes a CDR3 of 15 amino acids. The DNA shown is the 45-base CDR3, in frame from base 1. V is pruned by 4 bases and J by 7 bases, leaving 9 bases of the junction without a gene match. The CDR1 and CDR2 encoded by the germline V gene (reference sequence) are SGHKS and YYEKEE.